The TCR beta chain under discussion was sequenced for a study of blood T cell repertoires in COVID-19. Study background: COVID-19 samples collected from the United States, Italy and Spain covered acute and convalescent phases. PBMCs, B-cell-depleted T cells, or T cells provided the cDNA or gDNA that made up the material.

The V gene lost 2 bases and the J gene lost 0 bases, with 19 bases spanning the gap. The CDR3 has 18 amino acids. The germline gives CDR1 SGHDT, CDR2 YYEEEE. In the source study's methods: Nucleated cell number was recorded as an estimate derived from reference gene primer amplification. The protocol was immunoSEQ multiplex PCR, while the TCRdb copy is restricted to in-frame clones and leaves out a portion. That table is the source of V, J and clone size, and D and trimming were worked out from the DNA. The sample holds about 180,000 clones; about four fifths are singletons and the top ten take over 12%.

The sample comprised peripheral blood. The origin of this receptor is a man younger than 35 with active or convalescent COVID-19. The chain couples TRBV5-6 to TRBJ2-3; D is perhaps TRBD1 (6 bases). CDR3 nucleotide sequence: TGTGCCAGCAGCTTAACGGTTGGGGGCAGAACTAGCACAGATACGCAGTATTTT. Translated, it gives CASSLTVGGRTSTDTQYF.